These 12 T cell receptor beta chains share one sample of origin, sequenced in a study of T cells after yellow fever vaccination. TCRdb recomputed calls from the 5' RACE reads with MiXCR, one row per CDR3 protein. This table has some 120,000 distinct CDR3 sequences, 7.5% to 9.5% appearing once. The material sequenced was CD8+ T cells sorted from PBMCs, taken 45 days after the yellow fever booster vaccination. These receptors originate from a man aged 25 to 40 who received the YFV17D yellow fever vaccine.

The chain has TRBV20-1 and TRBJ1-5, with TRBD1 identical over 8 bases. Germline assignment: CDR1 DFQATT and CDR2 SNEGSKA (reference sequence). V lost 6 bases and J lost 1; bases outside the gene matches: 8. This CDR3 is 15 amino acids long. This CDR3 reads CSAQIRGPSNQPQHF. CDR3 nucleotides: TGCAGTGCGCAGATCAGGGGGCCGAGCAATCAGCCCCAGCATTTT.

At least ten counts were recorded for this clonotype. V and J are TRBV20-1 and TRBJ1-2; D ambiguous. The V end lost 0 bases, the J end lost 3 bases, and 8 bases lay between the germline ends. Germline values: CDR1 DFQATT, CDR2 SNEGSKA (reference sequence). The CDR3 runs 13 residues. Here the CDR3 reads CSARDLLDYGYTF. DNA for the CDR3: TGCAGTGCTAGAGATCTTTTAGACTATGGCTACACCTTC.

The genes are TRBV7-8 and TRBJ1-5; perhaps TRBD1 as D (6 bases). Germline V gene lookup returns CDR1 SGHVS and CDR2 FQNEAQ. With 2 bases removed from V and 5 bases from J, the gap between germline ends came to 16 bases. The CDR3 loop spans 16 amino acids. The DNA of the CDR3 is TGTGCCAGCAGCTTAACCCTACAGGGATTGGATCAGCCCCAGCATTTT. It specifies CASSLTLQGLDQPQHF.

This clonotype was detected many times. V and J are TRBV9 and TRBJ2-1, with TRBD2 matching 13 bases. V lost 0 bases, J lost 10 bases, and 4 bases stayed unmatched. The CDR3 is made up of 15 amino acids. Germline CDR1 reads SGDLS; CDR2 reads YYNGEE. CDR3: CASSVELAGGREQFF. CDR3 coding DNA: TGTGCCAGCAGCGTAGAACTAGCGGGAGGGCGGGAGCAGTTCTTC.

This clonotype was found many times. The chain uses TRBV29-1 and TRBJ2-7; unclear D gene. The length of the CDR3 is 12 residues. Germline CDR1 is SQVTM and CDR2 is ANQGSEA. Between the trimmed V and J ends, which lost 1 base and 3 bases, there was a span of 7 bases. CDR3 protein: CSVEAPSYEQYF. The CDR3 DNA is TGCAGCGTTGAAGCCCCCAGCTACGAGCAGTACTTC.

This clonotype occurred many times. The chain combines TRBV20-1 with TRBJ2-5, with TRBD2 as a possible D gene (6 bases). The CDR3 sequence is 13 residues long. Trimming shortened V by 6 bases and J by 1 base, and 12 bases separated the two germline ends. Germline lookup yields CDR1 DFQATT and CDR2 SNEGSKA (reference sequence). CDR3 in DNA: TGCAGTGCCAATGGGAGGATCCAAGAGACCCAGTACTTC. Translated: CSANGRIQETQYF.

The chain employs TRBV4-3 and TRBJ2-1, with a weak D call TRBD2 (7 bases). The CDR3 is made up of 18 amino acids. V lost 1 base and J 9 bases, leaving 25 bases between the germline ends. Germline lookup yields CDR1 LGHNA and CDR2 YSLEER. The CDR3 bases are TGCGCCAGCAGCCAAGTCGGAATGGGGGGAGGGGGGTTCGGTGAGCAGTTCTTC. Its translation is CASSQVGMGGGGFGEQFF.

This clonotype came up a few times. This chain links TRBV5-4 with TRBJ2-7; the D is unclear. Per germline, CDR1 SGHNT and CDR2 YYREEE (reference sequence). The CDR3 contains 13 residues. V lost 5 bases and J 1 base, leaving 10 bases between the germline ends. The CDR3 region is CASRARGSYEQYF. As DNA, the CDR3 is TGTGCCAGCAGGGCGAGAGGTTCCTACGAGCAGTACTTC.

This clonotype was found many times. For the CDR3, the DNA is TGTGCCAGCAGCTTAGATGGACTAGCGGGAGGATCGGATGAGCAGTTCTTC. Its protein product is CASSLDGLAGGSDEQFF. V gene TRBV7-9 combines with J gene TRBJ2-1; TRBD2 matches at 14 bases. Germline CDR1 and CDR2: SEHNR and FQNEAQ (reference sequence). The CDR3 totals 17 residues. After removal of 1 base from V and 8 bases from J, the junction contained 7 bases not matched to a gene.

Ten or more counts support this clonotype. The rearrangement uses TRBV20-1 and TRBJ2-7, with 7 bases fitting TRBD2. V was pared by 3 bases and J by 4 bases, with 0 bases of the junction left unmatched. CDR3 length: 11 residues. Germline V gives CDR1 DFQATT, CDR2 SNEGSKA (reference sequence). CDR3 bases: TGCAGTGCTAGGCGGGGGTACGAGCAGTACTTC. This codes for CSARRGYEQYF.

The V call is TRBV25-1, the J call TRBJ2-5; 10 nucleotides align to TRBD2. V trimming: 5 bases; J trimming: 0 bases; junction bases outside the gene matches: 9. The CDR3 is 17 residues long. CDR1 is MGHDK and CDR2 is SYGVNS in the germline V gene. In DNA form, the CDR3 reads TGTGCCAGCAGTACTAGCGGGAACACTTGGTACCAAGAGACCCAGTACTTC. Protein product: CASSTSGNTWYQETQYF.

In this sample, this clonotype turned up many times. The chain carries TRBV10-1 and TRBJ2-1; unclear D gene. Trimming shortened V by 2 bases and J by 7 bases, and 9 bases separated the two germline ends. The CDR3 extends over 13 amino acids. Germline-derived CDR1 and CDR2 are WNHNN and SYGVQD (reference sequence). CDR3 bases: TGCGCCAGCAGTGAGATGGGGTTGAATGAGCAGTTCTTC. Protein sequence: CASSEMGLNEQFF.